The present T cell receptor beta chain was sequenced within a study of T cells in tumors after PD-1 blockade. The wider study: During anti-PD-1 treatment, some patients continued daily vismodegib 150 mg. Peripheral blood samples averaged around 33,000 unique clonotypes and over 95,000 templates.

This CDR3 comprises 15 residues. The V gene lost 1 base and the J gene lost 8 bases, with 15 bases spanning the gap. CDR1 and CDR2 from the germline V gene are SNHLY and FYNNEI. Clones were read by immunoSEQ multiplex PCR, and TCRdb kept only the in-frame ones, dropping some. Altogether roughly 60,000 clones are present, about four fifths being singletons, with the ten largest covering 10% to 15%. Sample: PBMCs, taken before anti-PD-1 treatment. This TCR derives from a human donor with basal cell carcinoma. The genes are TRBV2 and TRBJ2-1, with D possibly matching TRBD2 (5 bases). CDR3 amino acids: CASSEVTPPEDEQFF. The CDR3 region has the DNA TGTGCCAGCAGTGAAGTGACCCCCCCGGAGGATGAGCAGTTCTTC.